This T cell receptor beta chain stems from a study of blood T cells in healthy people across ages. Together with a sample-barcoded 5' primer, a J-beta primer mix was included in a second PCR lasting roughly 7 to 11 cycles. TCRdb fed the 5' RACE reads into MiXCR, producing one record per CDR3 protein. The data hold about 1 million distinct CDR3 sequences, with 20% to 25% observed a single time. Trimming removed 1 base from V and 0 bases from J, with 7 bases in between. The length of the CDR3 is 14 residues. Germline V lookup: CDR1 SGHDT, CDR2 YYEEEE. Ten or more counts support this clonotype. What it recognizes is unknown. Study results and caveats: As age increased, TCR beta diversity per million T cells fell in a roughly linear fashion.

The same specimen was also included in a second study, on T cells of mothers and their children. This second study notes: Second-round PCR products received sample barcodes and 2-4 random nucleotides from the M1S primer. The shaping of TCR recombination output by thymic selection is similar in related and unrelated pairs.

The source of this sequence is a girl aged 2 to 10 in good health. The sequencing sample was made of blood. The V call is TRBV5-6, the J call TRBJ1-1; D possibly corresponds to TRBD1 (6 bases). CDR3 coding DNA: TGTGCCAGCAGCTTGCAGGGGATGAACACTGAAGCTTTCTTT. Translating gives CASSLQGMNTEAFF.